This passage covers 28 T cell receptor beta chains from one sample sequenced in a study of metastatic and nonmetastatic thyroid tumors. Thyroid surgery had not been preceded by any treatment in any patient. TCRdb re-analyzed the PCR reads through MiXCR. Of approximately 35,000 clones detected, approximately 11% appear once; the ten largest clones hold about 16%. The specimen sequenced was blood. These TCRs come from a female donor with papillary thyroid cancer or a benign thyroid nodule (not recorded which). Some clones in this sample may be carry-over from other donors' samples.

The sample holds many counts of this clone. The chain employs TRBV18 and TRBJ2-4; D gene uncertain. This CDR3 has 13 residues. Germline V gives CDR1 KGHSH, CDR2 LQKENI. Trimming removed 2 bases at V and 9 bases at J, with 11 bases between. This chain's CDR3 is CASSPREWGIQYF. Here the CDR3 DNA reads TGTGCCAGCTCACCAAGAGAGTGGGGCATTCAGTACTTC.

This clone was seen ten or more times. This could be a read error, since a much larger clone is one nucleotide away. Other nucleotide sequences in the sample specify the same CDR3. The chain uses TRBV6-1 and TRBJ2-7; 7 bases agree with TRBD1. CDR1 and CDR2 (germline): MNHNS, SASEGT. V was clipped by 3 bases and J by 3 bases; unmatched bases: 5. This CDR3 region has 14 residues. The CDR3 is CASSEQDRSYEQYF. The CDR3 DNA is TGTGCCAGCAGTGAGCAGGACAGGAGCTACGAGCAGTACTTC.

This clone was seen repeatedly, ten times or more. V and J are TRBV5-4 and TRBJ2-2; D possibly uses TRBD1 or TRBD2 (5 bases each). Between the trimmed V and J ends, which lost 4 bases and 7 bases, there was a span of 17 bases. This CDR3 contains 15 residues. Germline values: CDR1 SGHNT, CDR2 YYREEE (reference sequence). The CDR3 region has the DNA TGTGCCAGCAGCAGGGACCAAGCCCCCGGCGGGGAGCTGTTTTTT. Translating gives CASSRDQAPGGELFF.

V is TRBV28 and J is TRBJ1-1; D remains ambiguous. Trimming took off 2 bases at V and 8 bases at J, with 6 bases between the two ends. CDR3 length equals 11 residues. Germline CDR1 and CDR2: MDHEN and SYDVKM. The CDR3: CASSLGWEAFF. CDR3 DNA: TGTGCCAGCAGTTTAGGGTGGGAAGCTTTCTTT. Looking up the rest from reference TRBV28 and TRBJ1-1 gives the full variable domain: DVKVTQSSRYLVKRTGEKVFLECVQDMDHENMFWYRQDPGLGLRLIYFSYDVKMKEKGDIPEGYSVSREKKERFSLILESASTNQTSMYLCASSLGWEAFFGQGTRLTVV.

The table lists this clone with many counts. The V and J genes are TRBV27 and TRBJ2-3; the D gene is possibly TRBD2 (5 bases). The CDR3 has 16 amino acids. V dropped 3 bases and J dropped 1 base, with 14 bases sitting between them. Looked up from germline, CDR1 is MNHEY and CDR2 is SMNVEV (reference sequence). The CDR3 loop is CASSLRSSFGTDTQYF. The DNA of the CDR3 is TGTGCCAGCAGTTTGAGATCTAGCTTCGGCACAGATACGCAGTATTTT.

J is TRBJ1-2 and V is TRBV2, with 9 bases matching TRBD1. This CDR3 spans 15 amino acids. Germline assignment: CDR1 SNHLY and CDR2 FYNNEI. V gave up 6 bases and J gave up 7 bases; unmatched junction bases: 12. The DNA of the CDR3 is TGTGCCAGCAGCGCCTCCGGGACAGGGCAGACTGGCTACACCTTC. This translates into CASSASGTGQTGYTF. Filled out from reference TRBV2 and TRBJ1-2, the complete variable domain reads EPEVTQTPSHQVTQMGQEVILRCVPISNHLYFYWYRQILGQKVEFLVSFYNNEISEKSEIFDDQFSVERPDGSNFTLKIRSTKLEDSAMYFCASSASGTGQTGYTFGSGTRLTVV.

This clone was counted many times. This chain joins TRBV28 and TRBJ1-3; 9 bases are a match to TRBD1. The ends lost 6 bases at V and 2 bases at J; junction bases unmatched: 8. Germline CDR1 and CDR2: MDHEN and SYDVKM. This CDR3 region has 16 residues. CDR3 region: CASRTSGQGPGNTIYF. Here the CDR3 DNA reads TGTGCCAGCAGAACCAGCGGACAGGGGCCTGGAAACACCATATATTTT.

This clone was seen repeatedly, ten times or more. CDR3 DNA sequence: TGTGCCAGCAGCTCCGGACAGGGGAATATGATGGACAATCAGCCCCAGCATTTT. Residues: CASSSGQGNMMDNQPQHF. The chain links TRBV5-6 to TRBJ1-5; 9 positions agree with TRBD1. Germline trimming cut 3 bases from V and 3 bases from J; bases unmatched to any gene: 13. The germline V gene encodes CDR1 SGHDT and CDR2 YYEEEE. The CDR3 has 18 amino acids.

This clone was detected many times. The gene calls are TRBV3-1 and TRBJ2-1, with D uncertain. The V end lost 3 bases, the J end lost 6 bases, and 6 bases lay between the germline ends. CDR1 and CDR2 from the germline V gene are LGHDT and YNNKEL (reference sequence). This CDR3 contains 12 residues. The CDR3 region is CASSHISNEQFF. The CDR3 DNA is TGTGCCAGCAGCCATATAAGCAATGAGCAGTTCTTC.

This clone was seen many times. The gene calls are TRBV12-3 or TRBV12-4 and TRBJ2-4; 12 bases map to TRBD1. The CDR3 sequence is 13 residues long. The V gene end was trimmed by 6 bases and the J gene end by 7 bases; junction bases not matched to a gene: 1. CDR3 loop: CASSGTGGNIQYF. In nucleotides, the CDR3 is TGTGCCAGCAGCGGGACAGGGGGCAACATTCAGTACTTC.

This clone was detected ten times or more. J is TRBJ2-7 and V is TRBV7-9, with D perhaps matching TRBD2 (5 bases). Trimming removed 6 bases from V and 2 bases from J, with 8 bases in between. The CDR3 consists of 12 residues. The germline CDR1 and CDR2 sequences are SEHNR and FQNEAQ (reference sequence). CDR3 sequence reads: CASSIGTYEQYF. As DNA, the CDR3 is TGTGCCAGCAGTATCGGGACCTACGAGCAGTACTTC. Supplemented by reference TRBV7-9 and TRBJ2-7, the full variable domain reads DTGVSQNPRHKITKRGQNVTFRCDPISEHNRLYWYRQTLGQGPEFLTYFQNEAQLEKSRLLSDRFSAERPKGSFSTLEIQRTEQGDSAMYLCASSIGTYEQYFGPGTRLTVT.

In its sample, this clone was seen many times. The rearrangement joins TRBV11-1 to TRBJ2-3, with TRBD2 matching over 16 bases. After removal of 4 bases from V and 8 bases from J, the junction contained 6 bases not matched to a gene. Germline-derived CDR1 and CDR2 are SGHAT and FQDESV (reference sequence). The CDR3 contains 16 residues. The DNA for the CDR3 is TGTGCCAGCAGCTCGGGACTAGCGGGAGGGCAGGGTACGCAGTATTTT. Protein: CASSSGLAGGQGTQYF.

This clone has at least ten counts. The gene calls are TRBV20-1 and TRBJ2-1; TRBD2 matches at 11 bases. Per germline, CDR1 DFQATT and CDR2 SNEGSKA (reference sequence). Trimming cost V 5 bases and J 6 bases; bases outside gene matches: 9. This CDR3 spans 15 amino acids. In DNA form, the CDR3 reads TGCAGTGCTGGTGTAGCGGGAGGGCCGGGCAATGAGCAGTTCTTC. Translated: CSAGVAGGPGNEQFF.

At least ten counts were recorded for this clone. The V call is TRBV19, the J call TRBJ2-1; weak D call: TRBD2 (6 bases). The CDR3 covers 16 residues. Germline-derived CDR1 and CDR2 are LNHDA and SQIVND (reference sequence). With 7 bases removed from V and 3 bases from J, the gap between germline ends came to 19 bases. CDR3 in DNA: TGTGCCAGTAACCCGACGGAGGGCGGGATCTACAATGAGCAGTTCTTC. Protein product: CASNPTEGGIYNEQFF. The whole variable domain, remainder taken from reference TRBV19 and TRBJ2-1, is DGGITQSPKYLFRKEGQNVTLSCEQNLNHDAMYWYRQDPGQGLRLIYYSQIVNDFQKGDIAEGYSVSREKKESFPLTVTSAQKNPTAFYLCASNPTEGGIYNEQFFGPGTRLTVL.

This clone was recorded many times. V usage is TRBV19 and J usage is TRBJ2-1, with TRBD2 as a possible D gene (6 bases). V was trimmed by 3 bases and J by 5 bases, leaving 20 bases between them. Looked up from germline, CDR1 is LNHDA and CDR2 is SQIVND (reference sequence). The CDR3 loop spans 17 amino acids. In nucleotides, the CDR3 is TGTGCCAGTAGTATTACGGGACTTAGAAGCCTAAACAATGAGCAGTTCTTC. This gives the protein CASSITGLRSLNNEQFF.

In this sample, this clone turned up a few times. V usage is TRBV4-2 and J usage is TRBJ1-4; D is unresolved. Trimming stripped 6 bases from V and 10 bases from J, with 12 bases between. Germline lookup yields CDR1 LGHNA and CDR2 YNFKEQ. The CDR3 is made up of 12 amino acids. CDR3 in DNA: TGTGCCAGCAGGCAGTATGAGGGAAAACTGTTTTTT. This encodes CASRQYEGKLFF.

This clone came up many times. The chain links TRBV27 to TRBJ1-4, with D unresolved. The CDR3 runs to 16 residues. Per germline, CDR1 MNHEY and CDR2 SMNVEV (reference sequence). V lost 0 bases, J lost 8 bases, and 16 bases lay in between. CDR3 amino acids: CASSLSLQTAREKLFF. CDR3 DNA sequence: TGTGCCAGCAGTTTATCGCTCCAAACAGCACGAGAAAAACTGTTTTTT.

This clone was observed many times. The chain employs TRBV6-1 and TRBJ1-3, with D uncertain. In germline, CDR1 is MNHNS, CDR2 SASEGT. Trimming cost V 6 bases and J 5 bases, with 11 bases left between them. The CDR3 is made up of 13 amino acids. The chain's CDR3 is CASSDPGRNTIYF. The CDR3 nucleotides read TGTGCCAGCAGCGACCCGGGCAGAAACACCATATATTTT.

This clone was counted at least ten times. The rearrangement joins TRBV4-1 to TRBJ1-2; D unresolved. V was cut by 1 base and J by 7 bases, with 16 bases left in between. CDR1 and CDR2 (germline): MGHRA, YSYEKL. CDR3 size: 15 residues. CDR3 in amino acids: CASSQVYEAVRGYTF. CDR3 nucleotide sequence: TGCGCCAGCAGCCAAGTTTATGAGGCCGTACGTGGCTACACCTTC.

This clone has at least ten counts. Within the sample, other DNA sequences also encode this same CDR3. The chain recombines TRBV12-3 or TRBV12-4 with TRBJ2-2, with TRBD2 matching over 8 bases. The length of the CDR3 is 13 residues. V lost 5 bases to trimming and J lost 7 bases; unmatched junction nucleotides: 3. The CDR3 protein is CASSRTSHGELFF. The CDR3 nucleotides read TGTGCCAGCAGTCGGACTAGCCACGGGGAGCTGTTTTTT.

The chain employs TRBV6-2 or TRBV6-3 and TRBJ2-1, with TRBD2 matching 11 bases. V lost 2 bases, J lost 8 bases, and 14 bases stayed unmatched. The CDR3 runs 18 residues. CDR1 is MNHEY, CDR2 SVGEGT, per germline. This CDR3 is CASSYPWASSGRMYEQFF. The DNA of the CDR3 is TGTGCCAGCAGTTACCCGTGGGCCTCTAGCGGGAGGATGTATGAGCAGTTCTTC.

There are many counts of this clone. The J gene is TRBJ2-5, the V gene TRBV6-1, with 8 bases that match TRBD2. With V trimmed by 5 bases and J by 4 bases, 12 bases remained unmatched. This CDR3 is 16 amino acids long. CDR1 and CDR2 from the germline V gene are MNHNS and SASEGT. The CDR3 spells CASSHPPAGVGETQYF. CDR3 sequence (DNA): TGTGCCAGCAGTCACCCTCCAGCGGGAGTAGGAGAGACCCAGTACTTC.

At least ten counts were recorded for this clone. This chain links TRBV18 with TRBJ1-1; D may be TRBD1 (5 bases). Trimming stripped 4 bases from V and 12 bases from J, with 12 bases between. Germline CDR1 KGHSH, CDR2 LQKENI. CDR3 length: 11 residues. CDR3: CASSRVGETFF. The CDR3 DNA is TGTGCCAGCTCACGAGTAGGGGAAACTTTCTTT.

This clone was picked up many times. This may be a read error: a much more frequent sequence differs by one nucleotide. Because it lacks the conserved phenylalanine or tryptophan at the end, this CDR3 is likely a read error. The chain combines TRBV30 with TRBJ1-2; 9 bases fit TRBD1. The J segment lost 4 bases and the V segment lost 4 bases, leaving 7 bases of the junction unmatched. Germline CDR1 and CDR2: GTSNPN and SVGIG (reference sequence). This CDR3 comprises 14 residues. The CDR3 DNA reads as TGTGCCTGGACCGCCGGGACAGGGCTCTATGGCTACACCTCC. Translation: CAWTAGTGLYGYTS.

For this clone: A junction boundary mismatches the germline segment, possibly from a read error. The rearrangement uses TRBV7-2 and TRBJ2-5; weak D call: TRBD1 (5 bases). The CDR3 runs to 15 residues. Per germline, CDR1 SGHTA and CDR2 FQGNSA. As DNA, the CDR3 is TGTGCCAGCAGCTTACAATGGGGCGGCCAGGAGACCCGGTACTTC. Translated, it gives CASSLQWGGQETRYF.

This clone is judged medium-sized. The chain uses TRBV6-2 or TRBV6-3 and TRBJ2-1; tentatively, D is TRBD1 (6 bases). V lost 2 bases and J 8 bases, leaving 10 bases between the germline ends. In germline, CDR1 is MNHEY, CDR2 SVGEGT. The CDR3 is 13 residues long. CDR3 sequence (DNA): TGTGCCAGCAGTTACGGTGAGGGGGATGAGCAGTTCTTC. This codes for CASSYGEGDEQFF.

Regarding this clone: A much larger clone sits a single nucleotide away, making a read error possible. This chain connects TRBV28 to TRBJ1-4; tentatively, D is TRBD1 (5 bases). The CDR3 has 17 amino acids. Germline-derived CDR1 and CDR2 are MDHEN and SYDVKM. V was trimmed by 2 bases and J by 7 bases, leaving 20 bases between them. CDR3 sequence reads: CASSLANVVGHAEKLFF. CDR3 DNA: TGTGCCAGCAGTTTAGCGAATGTAGTGGGGCACGCTGAAAAACTGTTTTTT.

This clone was seen at least ten times. The V gene is TRBV18, the J gene TRBJ1-2, with D tentatively TRBD1 (6 bases). The germline V gene has CDR1 KGHSH and CDR2 LQKENI. V was pared by 3 bases and J by 4 bases, with 15 bases between. The CDR3 has 15 amino acids. DNA for the CDR3: TGTGCCAGCTCACCGCCAAGGGGGGAGGCCTATGGCTACACCTTC. It specifies CASSPPRGEAYGYTF.